Sequencing of this T cell receptor beta chain was carried out in a study of T-cell reconstitution after alpha-beta-depleted transplantation in children. The CDR3 is 13 amino acids. Trimming took 7 bases from V and 2 from J; bases not matched to a gene: 7. Germline CDR1 reads DFQATT; CDR2 reads SNEGSKA (reference sequence). The table lists this clonotype with a few counts. Researchers prepared the TCRbeta library using unique molecular identifiers, the study reports. TCRdb analysed the PCR reads with MiXCR anew, one entry per CDR3 protein. The sample records roughly 350,000 distinct CDR3 sequences, 10% being singletons.

The rearrangement links TRBV20-1 to TRBJ2-7; TRBD1 aligns across 8 bases. Sample: PBMCs from the stem cell graft donor, taken from the stem cell graft. The receptor comes from a human donor who donated a stem cell graft to a child with acute lymphoblastic leukemia. The DNA of the CDR3 is TGCAGTGTAGCCCAGACAGGGGCCTACGAGCAGTACTTC. It is translated as CSVAQTGAYEQYF.